Below are 26 T cell receptor beta chains sequenced from a single sample in a study of identical twins. TCRdb reanalysed the 5' RACE reads using MiXCR and keeps one entry per CDR3 protein. Counted here are around 250,000 distinct CDR3 sequences, 9.5% to 15% occurring once; the ten biggest clones make up 3.5% to 5%. These data are also associated with another study on yellow fever vaccine responses in identical twins.

The sample comprised memory (CD45RO+) T cells sorted from blood. The source is a woman aged 18 to 35 in good health.

This clonotype was seen more than once but under ten times. CDR3 protein: CASSLGPAGPNEQYF. CDR3 sequence (DNA): TGCGCCAGCAGCTTGGGGCCGGCGGGGCCTAACGAGCAGTACTTC. V gene TRBV5-1 combines with J gene TRBJ2-7, with D possibly TRBD2 on 6 matching bases. CDR3 length: 15 amino acids. V shed 0 bases and J shed 5 bases, with 15 bases lying between them. The germline V gene encodes CDR1 SGHRS and CDR2 YFSETQ.

The V and J genes are TRBV2 and TRBJ1-2; D remains ambiguous. The CDR3 is 13 residues long. Germline V CDR1 and CDR2: SNHLY, FYNNEI. V shed 7 bases and J shed 8 bases, with 17 bases lying between them. The CDR3 region has the DNA TGTGCCAGCAAATCCTGGGGTGATTGGGGCTACACCTTC. Its protein is CASKSWGDWGYTF.

The V gene is TRBV9, the J gene TRBJ2-5; either TRBD1 or TRBD2 may fit D (6 bases each). The ends were cut back, 3 bases at V and 4 bases at J, with 16 bases in the middle. The CDR3 totals 15 residues. Germline V gene data show CDR1 as SGDLS and CDR2 as YYNGEE. CDR3 in DNA: TGTGCCAGCAGCGCCATAGGGGGGCTTGGAGAGACCCAGTACTTC. As protein: CASSAIGGLGETQYF.

This clonotype has only a few counts. The chain uses TRBV7-9 and TRBJ2-1, with TRBD1 identical over 9 bases. The CDR3 contains 16 residues. V trimming: 4 bases; J trimming: 8 bases; junction bases outside the gene matches: 12. Germline V gene lookup returns CDR1 SEHNR and CDR2 FQNEAQ (reference sequence). CDR3 in amino acids: CASSSQRLDRGHEQFF. The CDR3 DNA reads as TGTGCCAGCAGCTCCCAACGGTTGGACAGGGGCCATGAGCAGTTCTTC.

The table lists this clonotype with many counts. The rearrangement joins TRBV29-1 to TRBJ2-7, with TRBD2 identical over 8 bases. Germline lookup yields CDR1 SQVTM and CDR2 ANQGSEA. With 4 bases clipped from V and 5 bases from J, the junction kept 10 bases outside the gene matches. The CDR3 is 14 amino acids. The CDR3 is CSVALTGGYHEQYF. The CDR3 nucleotides read TGCAGCGTTGCACTAACGGGGGGGTACCACGAGCAGTACTTC.

This clonotype showed up many times. This chain's CDR3 is CASSPDSEQYF. The CDR3 DNA reads TGTGCCAGCTCACCAGACAGCGAGCAGTACTTC. V and J are TRBV18 and TRBJ2-7; D may be TRBD1 (5 bases). The CDR3 loop spans 11 amino acids. Germline V gives CDR1 KGHSH, CDR2 LQKENI. Trimming removed 2 bases at V and 6 bases at J, with 5 bases between.

In its sample, this clonotype was seen a few times. CDR3 nucleotides: TGCAGCGTTGTATGGGACCGAAACACAGATACGCAGTATTTT. Protein sequence: CSVVWDRNTDTQYF. The chain combines TRBV29-1 with TRBJ2-3; perhaps D is TRBD1 or TRBD2 (5 bases each). The CDR3 extends over 14 amino acids. Germline CDR1 and CDR2: SQVTM and ANQGSEA. Trimming left V 4 bases short and J 2 bases short, with 13 bases between.

In its sample, this clonotype was seen many times. The chain combines TRBV12-3 or TRBV12-4 with TRBJ2-7; TRBD1 agrees at 7 bases. Losses at the gene ends were 6 bases for V and 5 bases for J; bases not matched to a gene: 7. This CDR3 has 13 residues. CDR3 coding DNA: TGTGCCAGCAGCGCACAGGGGAACCACGAGCAGTACTTC. Protein product: CASSAQGNHEQYF.

This chain uses TRBV7-9 with TRBJ2-7, with D hard to call. The CDR3 sequence is 12 residues long. V was shortened by 5 bases and J by 3 bases, with 8 bases between the two germline ends. The germline CDR1 and CDR2 sequences are SEHNR and FQNEAQ (reference sequence). In DNA, the CDR3 is TGTGCCAGCAGCGAGACGGTCTACGAGCAGTACTTC. This codes for CASSETVYEQYF.

This chain uses TRBV24-1 with TRBJ2-3; 8 bases match TRBD2. Germline CDR1 KGHDR, CDR2 SFDVKD. The CDR3 totals 15 residues. The ends lost 1 base at V and 2 bases at J; junction bases unmatched: 1. The CDR3 DNA follows: TGTGCCACCAGTGATTTAGCGGGAGACACAGATACGCAGTATTTT. It is translated as CATSDLAGDTDTQYF.

The CDR3: CASSVGTGDGYTF. In nucleotides, the CDR3 is TGTGCCAGCAGCGTCGGGACAGGGGACGGCTACACCTTC. The V and J genes are TRBV7-2 and TRBJ1-2, with TRBD1 identical over 10 bases. The germline CDR1 and CDR2 sequences are SGHTA and FQGNSA. This CDR3 has 13 residues. V dropped 5 bases and J dropped 8; count of bases not matched to a gene: 5.

This clonotype was detected a few times. The chain uses TRBV28 and TRBJ1-6; D possibly corresponds to TRBD1 (6 bases). There are 14 residues in the CDR3. Germline V gives CDR1 MDHEN, CDR2 SYDVKM. The germline V and J ends were trimmed by 5 bases and 10 bases, with 15 bases remaining between them. The CDR3 here is CASSVTGSQSPLHF. The CDR3 bases are TGTGCCAGCAGTGTAACAGGGTCGCAATCACCCCTCCACTTT.

In this sample, this clonotype turned up a few times. The V gene is TRBV12-3 or TRBV12-4, the J gene TRBJ2-3; no definite D call. The ends were cut back, 2 bases at V and 6 bases at J, with 6 bases in the middle. The CDR3 length is 12 residues. CDR3 DNA sequence: TGTGCCAGCAGTTTAATTAGGGATACGCAGTATTTT. Residues: CASSLIRDTQYF.

This CDR3 is CASSVHTEAFF. DNA for the CDR3: TGTGCCAGCAGCGTCCACACTGAAGCTTTCTTT. The chain recombines TRBV5-6 with TRBJ1-1; D remains ambiguous. The CDR3 loop spans 11 amino acids. Looked up from germline, CDR1 is SGHDT and CDR2 is YYEEEE. V dropped 4 bases and J dropped 3 bases, with 4 bases sitting between them.

This clonotype appeared a few times. This chain joins TRBV3-1 and TRBJ2-5; 9 nucleotides agree with TRBD2. The CDR3 has 18 amino acids. CDR1 and CDR2 from the germline V gene are LGHDT and YNNKEL (reference sequence). V lost 2 bases to trimming and J lost 5 bases; unmatched junction nucleotides: 15. CDR3 DNA: TGTGCCAGCAGCCAATTAGGCCGCGGGGGGGCATGGTCGGAGACCCAGTACTTC. Its protein product is CASSQLGRGGAWSETQYF.

This clonotype appeared a few times. The chain is built from TRBV27 and TRBJ2-1; 14 bases map to TRBD2. CDR1 and CDR2 (germline): MNHEY, SMNVEV (reference sequence). Trimming removed 6 bases from V and 14 bases from J; junction bases left unmatched: 3. This CDR3 comprises 12 residues. In nucleotides, the CDR3 is TGTGCCAGCAGCCCGACTAGCGGGAGGGAGTTCTTC. Its protein is CASSPTSGREFF.

This clonotype was seen only a few times. The rearrangement links TRBV7-8 to TRBJ2-6; D is uncertain. CDR3 size: 14 residues. Trimming took off 4 bases at V and 3 bases at J, with 7 bases between the two ends. Looked up from germline, CDR1 is SGHVS and CDR2 is FQNEAQ. CDR3 nucleotides: TGTGCCAGCAGCTATCCTTTTGGGGCCAACGTCCTGACTTTC. This gives the protein CASSYPFGANVLTF. Supplemented by reference TRBV7-8 and TRBJ2-6, the full variable domain reads GAGVSQSPRYKVAKRGQDVALRCDPISGHVSLFWYQQALGQGPEFLTYFQNEAQLDKSGLPSDRFFAERPEGSVSTLKIQRTQQEDSAVYLCASSYPFGANVLTFGAGSRLTVL.

This clonotype was counted only a few times. V gene TRBV6-2 or TRBV6-3 combines with J gene TRBJ1-2, with D maybe TRBD1 (5 bases). In germline, CDR1 is MNHEY, CDR2 SVGEGT. This CDR3 spans 15 amino acids. The V and J ends lost 2 bases and 6 bases respectively, with 16 bases between them. The CDR3, as DNA: TGTGCCAGCAGTTACGGGACCAGATATTATGATGGCTACACCTTC. It yields the protein CASSYGTRYYDGYTF.

This clonotype was recorded a few times. V and J are TRBV27 and TRBJ2-2; D is uncertain. The CDR3 sequence is 14 residues long. Looked up from germline, CDR1 is MNHEY and CDR2 is SMNVEV (reference sequence). The germline V and J ends were trimmed by 2 bases and 4 bases, with 8 bases remaining between them. DNA for the CDR3: TGTGCCAGCAGTTTACAATGGGGCACCGGGGAGCTGTTTTTT. Amino acid sequence: CASSLQWGTGELFF.

This clonotype was seen many times. This chain connects TRBV5-1 to TRBJ1-5; TRBD1 matches 7 bases. Per germline, CDR1 SGHRS and CDR2 YFSETQ. J gave up 9 bases and V 4 bases, and 10 bases lay outside the gene matches. The CDR3 has 14 amino acids. DNA for the CDR3: TGCGCCAGCAGCCCCGGGACAGAGGACTTGCCCCAGCATTTT. The encoded protein is CASSPGTEDLPQHF.

This clonotype appeared a few times. This chain connects TRBV7-9 to TRBJ2-5; TRBD1 matches 9 bases. CDR1 SEHNR and CDR2 FQNEAQ come from the germline V gene (reference sequence). J lost 3 bases, V lost 5 bases, and 7 bases had no gene match. The CDR3 contains 15 residues. The chain's CDR3 is CASSPRTGAKETQYF. The CDR3 DNA reads TGTGCCAGCAGCCCCCGGACAGGGGCGAAAGAGACCCAGTACTTC.

This clonotype was counted only a few times. The V gene is TRBV5-1, the J gene TRBJ2-5, with 10 bases fitting TRBD2. Germline V gives CDR1 SGHRS, CDR2 YFSETQ. The V and J ends lost 0 bases and 5 bases, in that order; junction bases with no gene match: 4. There are 15 residues in the CDR3. CDR3: CASSLEGTSVETQYF. The DNA for the CDR3 is TGCGCCAGCAGCTTGGAAGGGACTAGCGTGGAGACCCAGTACTTC.

The chain recombines TRBV7-8 with TRBJ2-7, with D hard to call. Germline CDR1 and CDR2: SGHVS and FQNEAQ. With 1 base removed from V and 5 bases from J, the gap between germline ends came to 12 bases. The CDR3 runs to 14 residues. The CDR3 loop reads CASSLGRASDEQYF. The CDR3 nucleotides are TGTGCCAGCAGCTTAGGTAGGGCGTCCGACGAGCAGTACTTC.

At least ten counts were recorded for this clonotype. The J gene is TRBJ2-5, the V gene TRBV29-1; 7 nucleotides agree with TRBD1. The CDR3 totals 12 residues. Germline assignment: CDR1 SQVTM and CDR2 ANQGSEA. V gave up 6 bases and J gave up 4 bases; unmatched junction bases: 5. This CDR3 is CSVDRASETQYF. Here the CDR3 DNA reads TGCAGCGTCGACAGGGCTTCAGAGACCCAGTACTTC.

This clonotype was picked up many times. The chain combines TRBV28 with TRBJ2-7; D is unclear. Trimming cost V 7 bases and J 2 bases, with 15 bases left between them. The germline CDR1 and CDR2 sequences are MDHEN and SYDVKM. The CDR3 totals 14 residues. The CDR3 here is CASTPTTFPYEQYF. The CDR3 DNA sequence: TGTGCCAGCACCCCGACGACATTCCCCTACGAGCAGTACTTC.

The rearrangement uses TRBV15 and TRBJ2-7, with TRBD2 as a possible D gene (5 bases). The CDR3 spans 16 residues. With 0 bases removed from V and 3 bases from J, the gap between germline ends came to 15 bases. CDR1 and CDR2 (germline): LNHNV, YYDKDF (reference sequence). CDR3 sequence: CATSREGGTSGYEQYF. The DNA for the CDR3 is TGTGCCACCAGCAGAGAGGGTGGCACTAGTGGCTACGAGCAGTACTTC.